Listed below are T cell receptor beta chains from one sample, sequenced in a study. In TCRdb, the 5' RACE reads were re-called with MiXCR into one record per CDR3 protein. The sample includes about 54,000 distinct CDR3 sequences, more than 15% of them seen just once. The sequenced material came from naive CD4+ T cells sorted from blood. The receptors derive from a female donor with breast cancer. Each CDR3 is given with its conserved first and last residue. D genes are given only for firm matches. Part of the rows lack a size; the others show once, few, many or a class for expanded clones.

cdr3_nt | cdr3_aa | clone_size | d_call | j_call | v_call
TGTGCCAGCAGCCCCCAAAATACGAACACTGAAGCTTTCTTT | CASSPQNTNTEAFF | . | . | TRBJ1-1 | TRBV7-3
TGTGCCAGCAGCCCTATACAGGGTTACTCCTACAATGAGCAGTTCTTC | CASSPIQGYSYNEQFF | many | . | TRBJ2-1 | TRBV5-5
TGTGCCAGCTCAGTTCTACGGGACGCTCTGTCGAGCTTC | CASSVLRDALSSF | . | . | TRBJ2-5 | TRBV18
TGTGCCAGCAGCCCCAAACGGGACAGCAACTATGGCTACACCTTC | CASSPKRDSNYGYTF | many | TRBD1 | TRBJ1-2 | TRBV27
TGTGCCAACAGTTCGACCGGGACAGGGATTCCCCTCTATGGCTACACCTTC | CANSSTGTGIPLYGYTF | . | TRBD1 | TRBJ1-2 | TRBV7-2
TGCAGCGTAGGTCCGGGACAGCCTCAGGATACGCAGTATTTT | CSVGPGQPQDTQYF | many | TRBD1 | TRBJ2-3 | TRBV29-1
TGTGCCAGCAGCAAAAGACTAGCGGGAGTAGGGGATGAGCAGTTCTTC | CASSKRLAGVGDEQFF | many | TRBD2 | TRBJ2-1 | TRBV7-6
TGTGCCAGCAGCCAGATGTTGTACAGGGGCAACGAGCAGTTCTTC | CASSQMLYRGNEQFF | many | TRBD1 | TRBJ2-1 | TRBV6-5
TGCGCCAGCGGGCCCCCGAACACAGATACGCAGTATTTT | CASGPPNTDTQYF | . | . | TRBJ2-3 | TRBV5-1
TGTGCCAGCAGCGACAGGGGGTTTGAGCAGTTCTTC | CASSDRGFEQFF | . | TRBD1 | TRBJ2-1 | TRBV2
TGTGCCAGCAGCCTTGGCCCCACCACAGATACGCAGTATTTT | CASSLGPTTDTQYF | . | . | TRBJ2-3 | TRBV7-9
TGCGCCAGCAGCCAAGAGGGGGGGCGCGGGGACATTCAGTACTTC | CASSQEGGRGDIQYF | few | . | TRBJ2-4 | TRBV4-3
TGCGCCAGCAGCGTGACAGTTACATCCTACGAGCAGTACTTC | CASSVTVTSYEQYF | many | . | TRBJ2-7 | TRBV5-1
TGCGCCAGCAGTCTCTCAGGGGATGAGACCCAGTACTTC | CASSLSGDETQYF | few | . | TRBJ2-5 | TRBV5-1
TGTGCCAGCAGCCTAGTTACAGGGGTCACCGGGGAGCTGTTTTTT | CASSLVTGVTGELFF | . | TRBD1 | TRBJ2-2 | TRBV7-9
TGTGCCAGCAGCCGACCCCAGGGGATAGAGCAGTACTTC | CASSRPQGIEQYF | many | . | TRBJ2-7 | TRBV6-5
TGTGCCAGCAGCGTAGGCTTTGGCGCGACTAATGAAAAACTGTTTTTT | CASSVGFGATNEKLFF | few | . | TRBJ1-4 | TRBV9
TGTGCCAGCAGCTTAGTGGGGCGGGGCTACTATGGCTACACCTTC | CASSLVGRGYYGYTF | many | . | TRBJ1-2 | TRBV7-9
TGTGCCAGCAGCCAAGATCGATTAGCGGGCCGCTCCTACGAGCAGTACTTC | CASSQDRLAGRSYEQYF | . | TRBD2 | TRBJ2-7 | TRBV3-1
TGTGCCAGCAGCTTAGCAGGGGCAGGGCAGCCCCAGCATTTT | CASSLAGAGQPQHF | medium-sized | . | TRBJ1-5 | TRBV7-2
TGTGCCAGCAGTGAGAATAAGGCGACTAGCGGGATGCGACACGGGGAGCTGTTTTTT | CASSENKATSGMRHGELFF | few | TRBD2 | TRBJ2-2 | TRBV25-1
TGCGCCAGCAGCTTGGATTTACGAACTGAAGCTTTCTTT | CASSLDLRTEAFF | many | . | TRBJ1-1 | TRBV5-1
TGCGCCAGCAGGTTACAGGGGTCTGGGGCCAACGTCCTGACTTTC | CASRLQGSGANVLTF | few | TRBD1 | TRBJ2-6 | TRBV5-1
TGTGCCAGCAGTTCGAGACGGGATCAGCCCCAGCATTTT | CASSSRRDQPQHF | few | . | TRBJ1-5 | TRBV12-3/TRBV12-4
TGTGCCAGCAGTCCCCAGACTAGAAGGAATGAGCAGTTCTTC | CASSPQTRRNEQFF | . | . | TRBJ2-1 | TRBV12-3/TRBV12-4
TGTGCCACCAGTGACTCTCCCGCAGGGTTGGAAGAGACCCAGTACTTC | CATSDSPAGLEETQYF | . | . | TRBJ2-5 | TRBV24-1
TGCAGTGCCAGACTAGCGGGAGCTAACACCGGGGAGCTGTTTTTT | CSARLAGANTGELFF | . | TRBD2 | TRBJ2-2 | TRBV20-1
TGCGCCAGCAGCCCCCAGTCGTCCCAAGAGACCCAGTACTTC | CASSPQSSQETQYF | . | . | TRBJ2-5 | TRBV5-1
TGTGCCAGCAGACGGGGACAGTTGAACACTGAAGCTTTCTTT | CASRRGQLNTEAFF | . | TRBD1 | TRBJ1-1 | TRBV12-3/TRBV12-4
TGTGCCATCAGTGTAGGGACTACCCTCAGCAACGAGCAGTTCTTC | CAISVGTTLSNEQFF | . | TRBD2 | TRBJ2-1 | TRBV10-3
TGCGCCAGCAGACCGGGACAGGGTTTTTGGGGCTACACCTTC | CASRPGQGFWGYTF | many | TRBD1 | TRBJ1-2 | TRBV5-1
TGTGCCAGCAGTTTCGCGGAGGTATACGAGCAGTACTTC | CASSFAEVYEQYF | few | . | TRBJ2-7 | TRBV12-3/TRBV12-4
TGTGCCACCAGCAGAGTTCAGTGGCCTCGGGACACTGAAGCTTTCTTT | CATSRVQWPRDTEAFF | many | . | TRBJ1-1 | TRBV15
TGCGCCAGCAGCCCGACAGGGAATCGGGCAGATACGCAGTATTTT | CASSPTGNRADTQYF | many | TRBD1 | TRBJ2-3 | TRBV5-1
TGTGCCAGCTCCCTTGGGAGGAACACCGGGGAGCTGTTTTTT | CASSLGRNTGELFF | few | . | TRBJ2-2 | TRBV7-2
TGTGCCAGCAGCTTAGCGGGCTCCTACAATGAGCAGTTCTTC | CASSLAGSYNEQFF | . | . | TRBJ2-1 | TRBV11-3
TGCGCCAGCAGCTTGGACGGGCGGGCCCCCCAGTTCTTC | CASSLDGRAPQFF | few | . | TRBJ2-1 | TRBV5-1
TGCGTCAGCAGCTCGGATCCGGGACAGGCTGATGAAAAACTGTTTTTT | CVSSSDPGQADEKLFF | few | TRBD1 | TRBJ1-4 | TRBV5-1
TGTGCCAGCAGCCCCCGGAGGGACCCGGGACACCTGAACACCGGGGAGCTGTTTTTT | CASSPRRDPGHLNTGELFF | . | . | TRBJ2-2 | TRBV9
TGCAGTGCGCGGGACAGGGGGCTTTATGGCTACACCTTC | CSARDRGLYGYTF | few | TRBD1 | TRBJ1-2 | TRBV20-1